This TCR beta chain was found in a study of shared clonotypes between healthy human individuals (dated by TCRdb to 2018 to 2020). Looking at the study overall: A few men and two women, aged 18 to 49 years, made up the cohort. To estimate repertoire size and how much clonotypes are shared between individuals, the study performed deep sequencing of blood TCR repertoires from 4 to 6 healthy adults. To increase sequencing depth and limit assay-specific biases, TCR repertoire library preparation and sequencing were carried out by different laboratories using diverse techniques. Each donor's leukapheresis produced roughly between about 0.9 and 9.5 billion PBMCs. Summary of the overall study and its limitations: Sampling was limited to blood, and TCR repertoires in tissue likely differ from TCR repertoires in blood. Because the study included only a small number of donors, the genetic and exposure-history diversity represented was limited. Pairwise subsampling led to the expectation that sequencing depth would affect the degree of clonotype sharing among donors.

A note on this clone: There is no known antigen for this receptor. Base qualities are not at hand, and no much larger clone is one base apart.

TCR CDR3 regions were amplified from genomic DNA by multiplex PCR using the deep immunoSEQ assay. For each cell subset, the extracted genomic DNA was distributed evenly across all wells of several immunoSEQ 96-well plates, and each plate served as one replicate. For unsorted PBMC, approximately 0.3 ug genomic DNA, equal to roughly 32,000 T cell genomes, was loaded into each replicate PCR. Ten immunoSEQ deep assay plates were used to sequence unsorted PBMC genomic DNA. Purified libraries were quantified with a Qubit 3.0 fluorometer, sized on a Bioanalyzer 2100, and re-quantified with the KAPA Library Quantification kit. Every immunoSEQ 96-well plate was sequenced on a separate single-read 150-cycle Illumina NextSeq 550 flow cell. On the authors' methods: Because the immunoSEQ output held only junctional sequences and lacked quality scores, the filtering could not match the filtering applied to full-length reads. Sequences were annotated with PyIR, a Python wrapper for IgBLAST v1.9, and V/J genes and CDR3 were assigned using IMGT germline references. Reads with weak V/J assignments (E-value above 1e-6), missing CDR3, stop codons, out-of-frame junctions, or ambiguous translated residues were removed. V3J clonotypes were defined as sequences sharing the same inferred V gene, J gene, and CDR3 amino acid sequence. The percentage overlap between two repertoires was calculated by dividing the number of shared unique clonotypes by the size of the smaller repertoire. Richness of each repertoire was evaluated using RTK rarefaction, the Chao1 estimator, and Recon v2.1 estimates of unobserved clonotypes. Not all clones reach the TCRdb copy of this immuneACCESS table, which keeps in-frame sequences only. Checked studies attribute under half of the gap to unresolved V genes and leave the rest unexplained. V and J calls plus clone size are reproduced from that table; the DNA served to infer D and trimming. The sample data list fewer than 550,000 clones, and over 60% of these were observed just once. Around 12% of the sample rests with the top ten.

The donors were healthy, HIV-negative adults with no recently reported acute infections or vaccinations. Every donor was a Caucasian adult residing in Nashville, Tennessee, USA. For unsorted samples, around 90 million PBMCs were counted, and genomic DNA was extracted using the QIAamp DNA Blood Mini kit. Blood was obtained by leukapheresis, after which PBMCs were separated by Ficoll-Histopaque density gradient centrifugation and cryopreserved in liquid nitrogen vapor phase. CDR1 and CDR2 were assigned from the germline V gene as SNHLY and FYNNEI. The germline ends are 4 bases apart after V is trimmed by 6 bases and J by 1 base. The CDR3 numbers 12 residues from cysteine through phenylalanine. Solely the CDR3 DNA is kept, with 36 bases framed from the first base.

Sequencing was performed on PBMCs. The source is a woman aged 35 to 49 in good health. Some clones in this sample may be carry-over from other donors' samples. Recombination linked TRBV2 to TRBJ2-1, with the D gene call left open. Here the CDR3 is given as CASRSSYNEQFF. The nucleotide sequence reads as follows: TGTGCCAGCAGGTCATCCTACAATGAGCAGTTCTTC.